This is a list of T cell receptor beta chains from one sample in a study of shared clonotypes between healthy human individuals. Sequencing was performed with immunoSEQ multiplex PCR; in TCRdb, only in-frame clones are kept and a portion is missing. The sample contains about 2.3 million clones, 85% to 95% of which appear only once. The sequencing sample was made of naive CD4+ T cells from PBMCs. The receptors were gathered from a man aged 18 to 35 in good health. Some clones in this sample may be carry-over from other donors' samples. Each CDR3 is given with its conserved first and last residue. The order of the fields is J gene, D gene, clone size, V gene, CDR3 protein, CDR3 DNA. The D gene is left open where the match is weak. Some rows mark clone size as missing; the rest say once, few, many or name a class of expanded clone.

J: TRBJ1-2; D: NA; size: NA; V: TRBV28; CDR3: CASSLLNYGYTF; DNA: TGTGCCAGCAGTTTACTTAACTATGGCTACACCTTC
J: TRBJ1-4; D: NA; size: NA; V: TRBV19; CDR3: CASSVTGYIEKLFF; DNA: TGTGCCAGTAGTGTCACAGGGTATATTGAAAAACTGTTTTTT
J: TRBJ2-5; D: TRBD2; size: NA; V: TRBV6-5; CDR3: CASSSSGGETQYF; DNA: TGTGCCAGCAGTTCGTCGGGAGGAGAGACCCAGTACTTC
J: TRBJ2-5; D: TRBD1; size: NA; V: TRBV6-1; CDR3: CASTPDRGQTQYF; DNA: TGTGCCAGCACTCCGGACAGGGGGCAGACCCAGTACTTC
J: TRBJ2-6; D: NA; size: NA; V: TRBV7-3; CDR3: CASSVGVTGANVLTF; DNA: TGTGCCAGCAGCGTGGGGGTAACTGGGGCCAACGTCCTGACTTTC
J: TRBJ1-4; D: NA; size: NA; V: TRBV5-8; CDR3: CASSLGQINEKLFF; DNA: TGTGCCAGCAGCTTGGGACAGATTAATGAAAAACTGTTTTTT
J: TRBJ1-2; D: NA; size: NA; V: TRBV27; CDR3: CASSPNAPGYGYTF; DNA: TGTGCCAGCAGTCCCAATGCACCCGGCTATGGCTACACCTTC
J: TRBJ2-7; D: NA; size: NA; V: TRBV28; CDR3: CASSLSSYEQYF; DNA: TGTGCCAGCAGCCTCTCCTCGTACGAGCAGTACTTC
J: TRBJ2-5; D: TRBD2; size: once; V: TRBV6-5; CDR3: CASSPGLAGVVQYF; DNA: TGTGCCAGCAGCCCCGGACTAGCGGGAGTTGTGCAGTACTTC
J: TRBJ2-7; D: TRBD1; size: NA; V: TRBV6-1; CDR3: CASKDRAPYEQYF; DNA: TGTGCCAGCAAAGACAGGGCTCCCTACGAGCAGTACTTC
J: TRBJ2-7; D: NA; size: NA; V: TRBV5-1; CDR3: CASSIPTGDKQYF; DNA: TGCGCCAGCAGCATACCGACGGGCGACAAGCAGTACTTC
J: TRBJ2-2; D: NA; size: once; V: TRBV5-4; CDR3: CASSLIRDSGELFF; DNA: TGTGCCAGCAGCTTGATAAGGGATTCCGGGGAGCTGTTTTTT
J: TRBJ2-3; D: TRBD1; size: once; V: TRBV7-3; CDR3: CASSLVGDRGTDTQYF; DNA: TGTGCCAGCAGCTTGGTAGGGGACAGGGGGACAGATACGCAGTATTTT
J: TRBJ2-3; D: NA; size: NA; V: TRBV28; CDR3: CASSLAGTQYF; DNA: TGTGCCAGCAGTTTAGCCGGTACGCAGTATTTT
J: TRBJ2-3; D: NA; size: NA; V: TRBV11-2; CDR3: CASSFRTTTDTQYF; DNA: TGTGCCAGCAGCTTCAGGACTACTACAGATACGCAGTATTTT
J: TRBJ2-2; D: TRBD1; size: NA; V: TRBV7-3; CDR3: CASSLNRGGYTGELFF; DNA: TGTGCCAGCAGCTTAAACAGGGGTGGTTATACCGGGGAGCTGTTTTTT
J: TRBJ2-1; D: NA; size: NA; V: TRBV29-1; CDR3: CSVGRGVGNEQFF; DNA: TGCAGCGTTGGACGGGGAGTGGGCAATGAGCAGTTCTTC
J: TRBJ2-3; D: TRBD2; size: NA; V: TRBV5-5; CDR3: CASSAGTSGDTQYF; DNA: TGTGCCAGCAGCGCCGGGACTAGCGGAGATACGCAGTATTTT
J: TRBJ1-5; D: NA; size: NA; V: TRBV28; CDR3: CASSFGRRGARPQHF; DNA: TGTGCCAGCAGTTTCGGTCGGAGAGGGGCAAGGCCCCAGCATTTT
J: TRBJ2-1; D: NA; size: NA; V: TRBV7-3; CDR3: CASSLESTSYSYNEQFF; DNA: TGTGCCAGCAGCTTGGAGTCAACTAGTTACTCCTACAATGAGCAGTTCTTC
J: TRBJ1-1; D: NA; size: NA; V: TRBV19; CDR3: CASNLGRGVNTEAFF; DNA: TGTGCCAGTAACCTCGGCCGGGGGGTTAACACTGAAGCTTTCTTT
J: TRBJ1-1; D: NA; size: NA; V: TRBV6-5; CDR3: CASSFGGDTEAFF; DNA: TGTGCCAGCAGCTTTGGGGGGGACACTGAAGCTTTCTTT